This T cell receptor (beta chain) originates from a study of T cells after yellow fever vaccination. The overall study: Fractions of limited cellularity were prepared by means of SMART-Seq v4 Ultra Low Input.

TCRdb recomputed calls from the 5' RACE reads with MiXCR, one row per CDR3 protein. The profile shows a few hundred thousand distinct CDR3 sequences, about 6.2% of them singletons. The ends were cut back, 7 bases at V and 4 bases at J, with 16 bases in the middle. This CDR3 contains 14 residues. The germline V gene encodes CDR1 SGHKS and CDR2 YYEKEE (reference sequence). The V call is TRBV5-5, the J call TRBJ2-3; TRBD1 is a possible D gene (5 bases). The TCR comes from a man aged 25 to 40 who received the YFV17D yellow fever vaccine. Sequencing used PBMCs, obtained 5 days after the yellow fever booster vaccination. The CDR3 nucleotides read TGTGCCAGCGGCTCAAAGCAGGGTGCAGATACGCAGTATTTT. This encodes CASGSKQGADTQYF.